The entry below describes one T cell receptor beta chain. This specimen belongs to a study of shared clonotypes between healthy human individuals. Generated by immunoSEQ multiplex PCR, the TCRdb table keeps only in-frame clones and is missing some. Found here are some 2.3 million clones, 90% to 95% of them singletons; the top ten hold under 0.45%. Sequenced: naive CD4+ T cells from PBMCs. Subset in this sample: CD45RA+ positively selected. The clonotype originates from a young man in good health. Some clones in this sample may be carry-over from other donors' samples.

Here the CDR3 DNA reads TGTGCCAGCAGCCCGTGGAGCCACGAGCAGTACTTC. Amino acids: CASSPWSHEQYF. This chain connects TRBV7-9 to TRBJ2-7; no clear D gene. Trimming stripped 5 bases from V and 5 bases from J, with 10 bases between. The CDR3 sequence is 12 residues long. CDR1 is SEHNR and CDR2 is FQNEAQ in the germline V gene (reference sequence). The variable domain in full, with the rest retrieved from reference TRBV7-9 and TRBJ2-7, is DTGVSQNPRHKITKRGQNVTFRCDPISEHNRLYWYRQTLGQGPEFLTYFQNEAQLEKSRLLSDRFSAERPKGSFSTLEIQRTEQGDSAMYLCASSPWSHEQYFGPGTRLTVT.